This is a list of T cell receptor beta chains from one sample in a study of glioma-infiltrating T cells after dendritic cell vaccination. TCRdb's copy holds only in-frame clones and misses some; the assay was immunoSEQ multiplex PCR. The table records about 24,000 clones, roughly nine tenths of them present only once. Sequenced here: blood, sampled after dendritic cell vaccination. Source of these receptors: a human donor with glioblastoma. CDR3s include the opening cysteine and the closing phenylalanine or tryptophan. D genes are given only for firm matches. The size of a clone is reported for some rows only, either as once, few or many, or as a class for expanded clones.

clone_size j_call d_call v_call cdr3_nt cdr3_aa
. TRBJ1-2 TRBD1 TRBV6-5 TGTGCCAGCAGGACAGGGGACTATGGCTACACCTTC CASRTGDYGYTF
once TRBJ2-7 . TRBV5-8 TGTGCCAGCAGCTTGGTGGGACACCAAAGCTACGAGCAGTACTTC CASSLVGHQSYEQYF
once TRBJ2-7 . TRBV9 TGTGCCAGCAGCGTAGCCACGAGTAACAGGGTCTACGAGCAGTACTTC CASSVATSNRVYEQYF
. TRBJ2-7 . TRBV7-9 TGTGCCAGCAGCTTTGCGGACAGTCAGGACGAGCAGTACTTC CASSFADSQDEQYF
. TRBJ2-1 TRBD2 TRBV15 TGTGCCACCAGCAGAGTGGGTAGCGGGTCTTACAATGAGCAGTTCTTC CATSRVGSGSYNEQFF
. TRBJ2-5 TRBD1 TRBV6-1 TGTGCCAGCAGTGAACCTCGAGGGGGCTGGGTGGAGACCCAGTACTTC CASSEPRGGWVETQYF
once TRBJ2-3 TRBD1 TRBV29-1 TGCAGCGTTCCCGACCGGGACAGGGGAACAGATACGCAGTATTTT CSVPDRDRGTDTQYF
few TRBJ1-4 . TRBV4-1 TGCGCCAGCAGCCAAGGGGCCCGGGGATGGGAAAAACTGTTTTTT CASSQGARGWEKLFF
. TRBJ1-2 . TRBV4-1 TGCGCCAGCAGCCCCACGGGACAAGTCTATGGCTACACCTTC CASSPTGQVYGYTF
. TRBJ2-3 . TRBV5-1 TGCGCCAGCAGCTTGACAGGGACAGATACGCAGTATTTT CASSLTGTDTQYF
. TRBJ2-7 . TRBV7-2 TGTGCCAGCAACCCGCCAGGCCCTGCCTACGAGCAGTACTTC CASNPPGPAYEQYF
. TRBJ2-7 . TRBV18 TGTGCCAGCTCCCCTAGGACGGGCCCAGGGGAGCAGTACTTC CASSPRTGPGEQYF
. TRBJ2-7 . TRBV5-6 TGTGCCAGCAGCTCGCGGGACGGACTCGCCTACGAGCAGTACTTC CASSSRDGLAYEQYF
. TRBJ2-2 . TRBV7-8 TGTGCCAGCAGTCTATTCTCCACCGGGGAGCTGTTTTTT CASSLFSTGELFF
. TRBJ2-5 TRBD1 TRBV11-2 TGTGCCAGCAGCCGAGCTTGGACAGGGCAAGAGACCCAGTACTTC CASSRAWTGQETQYF
once TRBJ1-1 . TRBV2 TGTGCCAGCAGTGAAGGGCGGGGGTACACTGAAGCTTTCTTT CASSEGRGYTEAFF
. TRBJ2-2 . TRBV27 TGTGCCAGCAGGTGTCTCCAGGTACGGGGCACCGGGGAGCTGTTTTTT CASRCLQVRGTGELFF
. TRBJ1-6 . TRBV30 TGTGCCTGGAGCCCGGGTCATAATTCACCCCTCCACTTT CAWSPGHNSPLHF
. TRBJ1-5 TRBD1 TRBV5-1 TGCGCCAGCAGCTCGGACAGGGGCTCAGATTATAGCAATCAGCCCCAGCATTTT CASSSDRGSDYSNQPQHF
. TRBJ2-1 . TRBV2 TGTGCCAGCAGTGACGGGACACTTTACGGTGAGCAGTTCTTC CASSDGTLYGEQFF
. TRBJ2-5 . TRBV23-1 TGCGCCAGCAAGTTCGCAGGGGGAGGTGGAGAGACCCAGTACTTC CASKFAGGGGETQYF
. TRBJ2-5 . TRBV10-1 TGCGCCAGCAGTGAGTCTGGCGGGGGCGCCCAAGAGACCCAGTACTTC CASSESGGGAQETQYF
once TRBJ1-6 . TRBV2 TGTGCCAGCAGTGAAAGGACATCCACAAATTCACCCCTCCACTTT CASSERTSTNSPLHF
. TRBJ2-6 TRBD1 TRBV27 TGTGCCAGCAGTTTAGGGGACAGGACCGGGGCCAACGTCCTGACTTTC CASSLGDRTGANVLTF
. TRBJ2-3 TRBD2 TRBV5-1 TGCGCCAGCAGTCTGGGAGGGGTCTCCACAGATACGCAGTATTTT CASSLGGVSTDTQYF
once TRBJ1-1 . TRBV5-4 TGTGCCAGCAACAAGGACCCAGGGGAGAACACTGAAGCTTTCTTT CASNKDPGENTEAFF
few TRBJ1-4 . TRBV10-1 TGCGCCAGCAGCGAGGGGGGGGCTCGAGAAAAACTGTTTTTT CASSEGGAREKLFF
. TRBJ2-1 TRBD2 TRBV2 TGTGCCAGTTCCCGGGGGGTAGCCTACAATGAGCAGTTCTTC CASSRGVAYNEQFF
. TRBJ1-1 TRBD1 TRBV6-1 TGTGCCAGCAGTGGTCGGGACAGGGGGCTGAGGACTGAAGCTTTCTTT CASSGRDRGLRTEAFF
. TRBJ1-2 . TRBV10-1 TGCGCCAGCAGTGACCAGTGGAGGCACCCCCCTTACTATGGCTACACCTTC CASSDQWRHPPYYGYTF
. TRBJ2-2 TRBD2 TRBV14 TGTGCCAGCAGCCACGGACTAGCGAGGAACACCGGGGAGCTGTTTTTT CASSHGLARNTGELFF
once TRBJ2-7 TRBD1 TRBV19 TGTGCCAGTAGTATAGAACAGGGGGTCAACTACGAGCAGTACTTC CASSIEQGVNYEQYF
few TRBJ2-7 TRBD2 TRBV29-1 TGCAGCGTCCCGGGGGGGCCCAGCGAGCAGTACTTC CSVPGGPSEQYF
. TRBJ2-7 . TRBV6-5 TGTGCCAGCAGTTCCCCGGTCGGGGGCGAGCAGTACTTC CASSSPVGGEQYF
once TRBJ2-5 TRBD1 TRBV19 TGTGCCAGTAGTCGTAACAGGGGTTCGCAAGAGACCCAGTACTTC CASSRNRGSQETQYF
. TRBJ1-2 . TRBV5-5 TGTGCCAGCAGCTTGGGGGTACGGACAGAGAACTATGGCTACACCTTC CASSLGVRTENYGYTF
. TRBJ1-2 TRBD1 TRBV6-6 TGTGCCAGCAGTTACCTACAGGGGCGTGGCTACACCTTC CASSYLQGRGYTF
. TRBJ2-7 . TRBV5-1 TGCGCCAGCAGCTTGGATGGGGCATTGGACTTC CASSLDGALDF
. TRBJ1-2 TRBD1 TRBV27 TGTGCCAGCGGCTTTGGGACAGTCCTGTCCGATGGCTACACCTTC CASGFGTVLSDGYTF
. TRBJ2-3 TRBD2 TRBV6-1 TGTGCCAGCAGTGAGGCTAGCGGGGGATACACAGATACGCAGTATTTT CASSEASGGYTDTQYF
. TRBJ1-2 . TRBV30 TGTGCCTGGAGCGGACAGCTCGGTCTTGGCTACACCTTC CAWSGQLGLGYTF
. TRBJ1-1 . TRBV19 TGTGCCAGTAGCACGACTAGGAACACTGAAGCTTTCTTT CASSTTRNTEAFF
. TRBJ2-1 TRBD2 TRBV7-9 TGTGCCAGCAGCCTCCTAGCGGGGGGGCAAACGGGCAATGAGCAGTTCTTC CASSLLAGGQTGNEQFF
. TRBJ1-5 TRBD1 TRBV6-4 TGTGCCAGCAGTACAGGGGGAGGACAGCCCCAGCATTTT CASSTGGGQPQHF
. TRBJ1-2 . TRBV6-1 TGTGCCAGCAGTGAAGCACCGGGGAGGCATGGCTACACCTTC CASSEAPGRHGYTF
. TRBJ1-2 . TRBV27 TGTGCCAGCAGTCCCGGGCCTGAGGGCTATGGCTACACCTTC CASSPGPEGYGYTF
. TRBJ1-5 TRBD1 TRBV6-1 TGTGCCAGCGGTGGAACAGGGGGTGAAGGTTTTAGCAATCAGCCCCAGCATTTT CASGGTGGEGFSNQPQHF
. TRBJ1-2 . TRBV7-9 TGTGCCAGCAGCTTAGCGGTTGGAGGGCTCTATGGCTACACCTTC CASSLAVGGLYGYTF
. TRBJ2-3 TRBD2 TRBV7-2 TGTGCCAGCAGCTCGGGACTAGGAAGTGATACGCAGTATTTT CASSSGLGSDTQYF
once TRBJ2-1 . TRBV7-9 TGTGCCAGCAGCTTAACCCCCCCGATGGGCGATGAGCAGTTCTTC CASSLTPPMGDEQFF